The clone carrying this T cell receptor (beta chain) showed up just a few times. Its target is not known. The source of the sample is a study of tumour-infiltrating T cells in Burkitt lymphoma. Study-wide results and limits: Several public clonotypes were shared across many Burkitt lymphoma patients.

Profiling relied on immunoSEQ multiplex PCR, and the TCRdb table lists in-frame clones only, not all of them. The sample gives 43,000 or so clones, approximately 31% of which show up once; around 3% is in the top ten. The CDR3 has 14 residues. Germline V lookup: CDR1 PRHDT, CDR2 FYEKMQ (reference sequence). V dropped 5 bases and J dropped 11 bases, with 21 bases sitting between them. The receptor was derived from a human donor with Burkitt lymphoma. Sequenced sample: tumor tissue. V is TRBV13 and J is TRBJ1-1; D is uncertain. The CDR3 nucleotides read TGTGCCAGCAGCCCAGCGCGCGGACGGGGATCGGCTTTCTTT. Protein sequence: CASSPARGRGSAFF.